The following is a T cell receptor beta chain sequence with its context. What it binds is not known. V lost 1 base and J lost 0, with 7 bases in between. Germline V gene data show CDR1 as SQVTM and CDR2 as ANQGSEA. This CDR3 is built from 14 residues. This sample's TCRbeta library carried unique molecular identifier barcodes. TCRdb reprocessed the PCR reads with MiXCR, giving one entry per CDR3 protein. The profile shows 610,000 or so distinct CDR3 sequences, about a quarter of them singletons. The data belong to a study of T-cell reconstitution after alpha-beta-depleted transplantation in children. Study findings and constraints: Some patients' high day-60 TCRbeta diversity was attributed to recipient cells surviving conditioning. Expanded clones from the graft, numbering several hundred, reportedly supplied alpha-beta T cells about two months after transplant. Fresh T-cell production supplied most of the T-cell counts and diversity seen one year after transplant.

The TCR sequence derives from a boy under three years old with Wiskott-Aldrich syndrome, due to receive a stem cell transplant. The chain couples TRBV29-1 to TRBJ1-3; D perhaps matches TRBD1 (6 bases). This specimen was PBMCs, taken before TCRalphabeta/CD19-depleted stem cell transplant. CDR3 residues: CSVEADSSGNTIYF. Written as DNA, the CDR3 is TGCAGCGTTGAAGCGGACAGCTCTGGAAACACCATATATTTT.